These 18 T cell receptor beta chains originate from one sample sequenced in a study of blood T cell repertoires in COVID-19. Profiled with immunoSEQ multiplex PCR; TCRdb holds only in-frame clones, not every one. The data contain some 220,000 clones, under 85% of them singletons. The sequencing sample was made of peripheral blood. These receptors came from a woman under 40 with COVID-19, enrolled during active disease.

This clone is a singleton in its sample. This sequence joins TRBV18 and TRBJ2-1, with 8 bases aligning to TRBD1. This CDR3 has 16 residues. The V and J ends lost 4 bases and 5 bases, in that order; junction bases with no gene match: 10. Germline lookup yields CDR1 KGHSH and CDR2 LQKENI. For the CDR3, the DNA is TGTGCCAGCTCACTACGCGGGACAGGCGGAAACAATGAGCAGTTCTTC. Translated, it gives CASSLRGTGGNNEQFF.

V is TRBV9 and J is TRBJ1-1, with no clear D. Trimming shortened V by 2 bases and J by 3 bases, and 8 bases separated the two germline ends. This CDR3 has 13 residues. Per germline, CDR1 SGDLS and CDR2 YYNGEE. The CDR3 loop reads CASSVSPDTEAFF. The CDR3 nucleotides read TGTGCCAGCAGCGTCTCTCCCGACACTGAAGCTTTCTTT. The variable domain in full, with the rest retrieved from reference TRBV9 and TRBJ1-1, is DSGVTQTPKHLITATGQRVTLRCSPRSGDLSVYWYQQSLDQGLQFLIQYYNGEERAKGNILERFSAQQFPDLHSELNLSSLELGDSALYFCASSVSPDTEAFFGQGTRLTVV.

This clone was detected once. The chain is built from TRBV6-2 or TRBV6-3 and TRBJ2-7; 9 nucleotides agree with TRBD2. The length of the CDR3 is 15 residues. Germline V gene lookup returns CDR1 MNHEY and CDR2 SVGEGT. The V and J ends lost 2 bases and 3 bases, in that order; junction bases with no gene match: 5. The CDR3: CASSYQAGGYYEQYF. DNA of the CDR3: TGTGCCAGCAGTTACCAGGCGGGAGGGTACTACGAGCAGTACTTC.

CDR3 nucleotide sequence: TGTGCCAGCAGCCCGGGACTAGCGGGAGCCTACGAGCAGTACTTC. Translated: CASSPGLAGAYEQYF. This chain joins TRBV7-9 and TRBJ2-7, with 14 nucleotides matching TRBD2. Trimming removed 5 bases from V and 2 bases from J; junction bases left unmatched: 2. The CDR3 loop spans 15 amino acids. Germline V gene data show CDR1 as SEHNR and CDR2 as FQNEAQ (reference sequence).

This clone occurred once. This chain connects TRBV2 to TRBJ1-6; possible D gene TRBD1, 5 bases. Trimming removed 1 base at V and 10 bases at J, with 17 bases between. Germline values: CDR1 SNHLY, CDR2 FYNNEI. The CDR3 length is 16 residues. CDR3 nucleotide sequence: TGTGCCAGCAGTGAAGAGATGGGGGGGGTTGAATCACCCCTCCACTTT. This gives the protein CASSEEMGGVESPLHF.

This sequence joins TRBV6-2 or TRBV6-3 and TRBJ1-1; TRBD1 matches at 11 bases. The V segment lost 6 bases and the J segment 5 bases; nucleotides outside the gene matches: 8. CDR1 and CDR2 from the germline V gene are MNHEY and SVGEGT. CDR3 size: 15 residues. This CDR3 reads CASSTPGTGGTEAFF. The CDR3 region has the DNA TGTGCCAGCAGCACCCCCGGGACAGGGGGAACTGAAGCTTTCTTT.

J is TRBJ2-2 and V is TRBV3-1 (or the pseudogene TRBV3-2); 7 bases agree with TRBD1. J gave up 7 bases and V 3 bases, and 11 bases lay outside the gene matches. This CDR3 region has 16 residues. CDR1 and CDR2 from the germline V gene are LGHDT and YNNKEL (reference sequence). CDR3 nucleotides: TGTGCCAGCAGCCACGATACGGACAGGTCGGGCGGGGAGCTGTTTTTT. Residues: CASSHDTDRSGGELFF.

V usage is TRBV11-2 and J usage is TRBJ1-1, with D perhaps TRBD1 (6 bases). This CDR3 contains 14 residues. Germline lookup yields CDR1 SGHAT and CDR2 FQNNGV. The ends were cut back, 1 base at V and 3 bases at J, with 9 bases in the middle. CDR3 sequence (DNA): TGTGCCAGCAGCTTAGGCCAGGGGCACACTGAAGCTTTCTTT. Its protein product is CASSLGQGHTEAFF.

This rearrangement joins TRBV5-1 to TRBJ1-1; D might be TRBD1 (6 bases). This CDR3 has 14 residues. The ends were cut back, 4 bases at V and 0 bases at J, with 10 bases in the middle. Germline CDR1 and CDR2: SGHRS and YFSETQ. The CDR3 nucleotides read TGCGCCAGCAGCCCGACAGGCGTGAACACTGAAGCTTTCTTT. The encoded protein is CASSPTGVNTEAFF.

This CDR3 reads CAFAQGAGSPLHF. Here the CDR3 DNA reads TGTGCCTTCGCTCAGGGGGCAGGTTCACCCCTCCACTTT. The rearrangement joins TRBV30 to TRBJ1-6; 8 bases map to TRBD1. The CDR3 is made up of 13 amino acids. V lost 7 bases to trimming and J lost 9 bases; unmatched junction nucleotides: 8. Germline CDR1 is GTSNPN and CDR2 is SVGIG (reference sequence).

J is TRBJ2-7 and V is TRBV7-3; 8 nucleotides match TRBD1. The CDR3 runs to 13 residues. The V gene end was trimmed by 5 bases and the J gene end by 5 bases; junction bases not matched to a gene: 5. CDR1 is SGHTA, CDR2 FQGTGA, per germline. CDR3 protein: CASSPSGQDEQYF. The CDR3 DNA sequence: TGTGCCAGCAGCCCCTCGGGACAGGACGAGCAGTACTTC.

J is TRBJ2-2 and V is TRBV2; 7 positions agree with TRBD1. The CDR3 is made up of 11 amino acids. V lost 9 bases and J lost 7; bases outside the gene matches: 2. Germline values: CDR1 SNHLY, CDR2 FYNNEI. The CDR3 reads CASRTGGELFF. The CDR3 nucleotides are TGTGCCAGTCGGACAGGCGGGGAGCTGTTTTTT.

The chain employs TRBV11-2 and TRBJ2-1; 10 positions match TRBD2. CDR3 length: 16 amino acids. Losses at the gene ends were 5 bases for V and 8 bases for J; bases not matched to a gene: 12. In germline, CDR1 is SGHAT, CDR2 FQNNGV. CDR3 in DNA: TGTGCCAGCAGCCAACCCCTAGCGGGAGCGGGGGATGAGCAGTTCTTC. Protein sequence: CASSQPLAGAGDEQFF.

The gene calls are TRBV9 and TRBJ2-1; 7 bases agree with TRBD2. The CDR3 extends over 14 amino acids. The germline V gene encodes CDR1 SGDLS and CDR2 YYNGEE. Trimming removed 4 bases from V and 8 bases from J; junction bases left unmatched: 9. CDR3: CASSPRTRIYEQFF. In DNA, the CDR3 is TGTGCCAGCAGCCCCCGGACTAGGATATATGAGCAGTTCTTC.

The chain employs TRBV2 and TRBJ1-1; TRBD1 matches at 8 bases. This CDR3 comprises 11 residues. In germline, CDR1 is SNHLY, CDR2 FYNNEI. Trimming removed 8 bases from V and 11 bases from J; junction bases left unmatched: 7. The CDR3, as DNA: TGTGCCAGCCGGGACAGGAGAGCCGCTTTCTTT. Its protein is CASRDRRAAFF. Full variable domain (remainder filled in from reference TRBV2 and TRBJ1-1): EPEVTQTPSHQVTQMGQEVILRCVPISNHLYFYWYRQILGQKVEFLVSFYNNEISEKSEIFDDQFSVERPDGSNFTLKIRSTKLEDSAMYFCASRDRRAAFFGQGTRLTVV.

The chain carries TRBV7-9 and TRBJ2-1; TRBD1 is a possible D gene (5 bases). The CDR3 has 16 residues. Germline V lookup: CDR1 SEHNR, CDR2 FQNEAQ (reference sequence). The V and J ends lost 0 bases and 0 bases respectively, with 9 bases between them. In nucleotides, the CDR3 is TGTGCCAGCAGCTTAGCAACAGGCTTCTCCTACAATGAGCAGTTCTTC. Its translation is CASSLATGFSYNEQFF.

The CDR3 DNA sequence: TGTGCTGGGAGGGGCGGGGGAAGTAACGGGGAGCTGTTTTTT. It codes for CAGRGGGSNGELFF. The genes are TRBV19 and TRBJ2-2, with 7 positions matching TRBD2. Germline CDR1 LNHDA, CDR2 SQIVND (reference sequence). This CDR3 is 14 amino acids long.

The chain uses TRBV28 and TRBJ2-3; 12 bases line up with TRBD2. With 2 bases clipped from V and 3 bases from J, the junction kept 15 bases outside the gene matches. The CDR3 has 20 residues. The V gene's germline CDR1 is MDHEN and CDR2 SYDVKM. Here the CDR3 DNA reads TGTGCCAGCAGTTTAGCCCCCGGGCTAGCGGGGGGGACTGGGACAGATACGCAGTATTTT. Its protein is CASSLAPGLAGGTGTDTQYF.